The clone carrying this TCR beta chain has only a few counts. Its antigen is still unknown. From germline, CDR1 is KGHSH and CDR2 LQKENI. This CDR3 region has 16 residues. J lost 1 base, V lost 4 bases, and 6 bases had no gene match. Thawed unstimulated PBMCs were FACS-sorted by CD3, CD4 and CD8 into two populations. These data originate in a study of T cell clones after liver transplantation. Study-level findings and limits: The donor-reactive repertoire was only partly measurable in two subjects, lacking donor cells. Donor-reactive sequences fell more than third party-reactive ones, suggesting partial deletion.

The method was immunoSEQ multiplex PCR; TCRdb's version includes in-frame clones alone and lacks a portion of them. This sample has tens of thousands of clones, with around 70% found just once. This chain links TRBV18 with TRBJ1-1; 10 bases line up with TRBD1. The sample in question was CD4+ T cells from blood, obtained at the 22-month timepoint. The source is a human patient who received a liver transplant. The T cells may partly be graft donor cells. CDR3 residues: CASSQGTGEWNTEAFF. The CDR3 bases are TGTGCCAGCTCACAGGGGACAGGGGAATGGAACACTGAAGCTTTCTTT.